This is a list of T cell receptor beta chains from one sample in a study of blood T cell repertoires in COVID-19. Profiling relied on immunoSEQ multiplex PCR, and the TCRdb table lists in-frame clones only, not all of them. The sample contains a few hundred thousand clones, about 85% of which appear only once. The sample taken for sequencing was peripheral blood. The receptors derive from a man aged 30 to 39 who had recovered from COVID-19. CDR3s include the opening cysteine and the closing phenylalanine or tryptophan. D genes are given only for firm matches. The size of a clone is reported for some rows only, either as once, few or many, or as a class for expanded clones.

size	V	J	D	DNA	CDR3
NA	TRBV6-1	TRBJ2-4	NA	TGTGCCAGCAGTGTGGACAGAGATACTAGGGTGGGGAACATTCAGTACTTC	CASSVDRDTRVGNIQYF
NA	TRBV29-1	TRBJ2-7	NA	TGCAGCGTTCCCGCGGCAGAAAGCTCCTACGAGCAGTACTTC	CSVPAAESSYEQYF
NA	TRBV10-1	TRBJ2-1	TRBD2	TGCGCCAGCAGTGAGTCGCGGGGGTACGATGAGCAGTTCTTC	CASSESRGYDEQFF
few	TRBV10-3	TRBJ2-3	TRBD2	TGTGCCATCAGTGAGTCGGAACTAGCGGGGGGGCCCACAGATACGCAGTATTTT	CAISESELAGGPTDTQYF
NA	TRBV2	TRBJ1-6	NA	TGTGCCAGCGCCAGCGGACTCATGTATTCACCCCTCCACTTT	CASASGLMYSPLHF
NA	TRBV12-3/TRBV12-4	TRBJ1-2	NA	TGTGCCAGCAGTTTTACAGGGTCGGGCTACACCTTC	CASSFTGSGYTF
NA	TRBV9	TRBJ2-1	TRBD1	TGTGCCAGCAGCGTTCGAGGGGGCCATGAGCAGTTCTTC	CASSVRGGHEQFF
NA	TRBV5-4	TRBJ2-5	TRBD1	TGTGCCAGCAGCTTGGACAGGGGAGAGACCCAGTACTTC	CASSLDRGETQYF
NA	TRBV27	TRBJ1-5	NA	TGTGCCAGCGGCTACAGGGACAGCAATCAGCCCCAGCATTTT	CASGYRDSNQPQHF
NA	TRBV11-3	TRBJ2-3	TRBD2	TGTGCCAGCAGCTCCGGACTAGCGCCTAGCACAGATACGCAGTATTTT	CASSSGLAPSTDTQYF
NA	TRBV7-9	TRBJ2-5	TRBD2	TGTGCCAGCAGCTTAAGGAGAGATGTAGCGGGAGGCGGGGCCCAGTACTTC	CASSLRRDVAGGGAQYF
NA	TRBV5-4	TRBJ1-2	NA	TGTGCCAGCAGCTTGGGTAAAGGCCAGGTTGGTGGCTACACCTTC	CASSLGKGQVGGYTF
NA	TRBV4-2	TRBJ2-1	TRBD1	TGTGCCAGCAGCCAGGACGGGACAGACTACAATGAGCAGTTCTTC	CASSQDGTDYNEQFF
NA	TRBV6-5	TRBJ1-3	NA	TGTGCCAGCAGTTCAGGGGTTGGAAACACCATATATTTT	CASSSGVGNTIYF
NA	TRBV6-2/TRBV6-3	TRBJ2-7	NA	TGTGCCAGCAGTTACGGGGGGGGGCCTGGCGAGCAGTACTTC	CASSYGGGPGEQYF
NA	TRBV5-1	TRBJ2-5	TRBD1	TGCGCCAGCAGCTTAAGTGGTCGGGACAGTGAGACCCAGTACTTC	CASSLSGRDSETQYF
NA	TRBV6-6	TRBJ1-2	NA	TGTGCCAGCACGCAGGGGCGTGGTGGCTACACCTTC	CASTQGRGGYTF
NA	TRBV5-3	TRBJ2-3	NA	TGTGCCAGAAGCACCCGGACAGCCACAGATACGCAGTATTTT	CARSTRTATDTQYF
NA	TRBV9	TRBJ2-3	TRBD1	TGTGCCAGCAGCGCTAGACAGGGGACGACAGATACGCAGTATTTT	CASSARQGTTDTQYF
NA	TRBV11-2	TRBJ1-2	NA	TGTGCCAGCAGCTTAGACCGGGGAGGTGGCTACACCTTC	CASSLDRGGGYTF
NA	TRBV28	TRBJ1-6	NA	TGTGCCAGCAGTCAAGAGAATTCACCCCTCCACTTT	CASSQENSPLHF
NA	TRBV7-9	TRBJ2-1	TRBD2	TGTGCCAGCACCCTACTAGCGGGGAAAGAAAATGAGCAGTTCTTC	CASTLLAGKENEQFF
NA	TRBV5-8	TRBJ2-4	NA	TGTGCCAGCAGCTTGCCCAACTTCGAGCACATTCAGTACTTC	CASSLPNFEHIQYF
NA	TRBV3-1/TRBV3-2	TRBJ1-2	NA	TGTGCCAGCAGCCAAGAGGGCGCTGGCTACACCTTC	CASSQEGAGYTF
once	TRBV4-1	TRBJ1-2	TRBD1	TGCGCCAGCAGCCGTAAGACAGGGAACCTTCGCGGCTACACCTTC	CASSRKTGNLRGYTF
NA	TRBV4-1	TRBJ2-1	TRBD2	TGCGCCAGCAGCCGAGAATCCGGGACTAGCGGGAGGGATGAGCAGTTCTTC	CASSRESGTSGRDEQFF
few	TRBV7-2	TRBJ1-5	NA	TGTGCCAGCAGCGTAAGAGGTAATCAGCCCCAGCATTTT	CASSVRGNQPQHF
once	TRBV5-6	TRBJ1-1	NA	TGTGCCAGCAGCTTGGCCGGAGGGTCTAGCACTGAAGCTTTCTTT	CASSLAGGSSTEAFF
NA	TRBV6-1	TRBJ1-6	TRBD1	TGTGCCAGCAGTGAGGCGGACAGGCCTCTCTCACCCCTCCACTTT	CASSEADRPLSPLHF
NA	TRBV11-2	TRBJ1-6	NA	TGTGCCAGCAGCTTAGACAGGGGTAATTCACCCCTCCACTTT	CASSLDRGNSPLHF
NA	TRBV5-4	TRBJ2-7	NA	TGTGCCAGCAGCCGGGACTCCTACGAGCAGTACTTC	CASSRDSYEQYF
NA	TRBV19	TRBJ1-2	TRBD1	TGTGCCAGTAGTACGGCAGGGGGCGTCGGTCGGGGCTACACCTTC	CASSTAGGVGRGYTF
NA	TRBV7-2	TRBJ1-5	NA	TGTGCCAGCAGCTTATCGGGGGGTCAGCCCCAGCATTTT	CASSLSGGQPQHF
NA	TRBV7-3	TRBJ2-3	TRBD2	TGTGCCAGCAGCTTGTCGGGGAGGGCAGATACGCAGTATTTT	CASSLSGRADTQYF
NA	TRBV5-1	TRBJ1-5	NA	TGCGCCAGCAGCTTGCTCGGATTGGGGGGGAATCAGCCCCAGCATTTT	CASSLLGLGGNQPQHF
NA	TRBV14	TRBJ2-1	NA	TGTGCCAGCAGCCGTGACAGTACACTCAATGAGCAGTTCTTC	CASSRDSTLNEQFF
NA	TRBV6-5	TRBJ1-2	NA	TGTGCCAGCACCCCCGACAGATCCTTCTATGGCTACACCTTC	CASTPDRSFYGYTF
NA	TRBV5-8	TRBJ1-1	NA	TGTGCCAGCAGCGGCGGGGGGCGAGGGAACACTGAAGCTTTCTTT	CASSGGGRGNTEAFF
NA	TRBV5-6	TRBJ2-5	TRBD1	TGTGCCAGCAGCTATGGGGACAGTTTGGAGACCCAGTACTTC	CASSYGDSLETQYF
once	TRBV6-6	TRBJ2-2	TRBD2	TGTGCCAGCAGTCGACTAGCGGGCGTCGACTCCTACACCGGGGAGCTGTTTTTT	CASSRLAGVDSYTGELFF
NA	TRBV28	TRBJ2-3	NA	TGTGCCAGCAAGAGAGATACGCAGTATTTT	CASKRDTQYF
NA	TRBV18	TRBJ2-5	NA	TGTGCCAGCTCACAAAGAACAGGGACCGAGACCCAGTACTTC	CASSQRTGTETQYF
NA	TRBV10-1	TRBJ2-3	NA	TGCGCCAGCCCAAGGGGCTTTCTACCCACAACCCCAGATACGCAGTATTTT	CASPRGFLPTTPDTQYF
few	TRBV6-4	TRBJ2-3	TRBD2	TGTGCCAGCAGTGAAAGTCCCGGGACTAAAGATACGCAGTATTTT	CASSESPGTKDTQYF
NA	TRBV12-3/TRBV12-4	TRBJ2-1	NA	TGTGCCAGCAGTCCGCAGGGGGGCCTGGGGCAGTTCTTC	CASSPQGGLGQFF
few	TRBV5-6	TRBJ2-7	NA	TGTGCCAGCAGCTTGGCGGGAGTCTACGAGCAGTACTTC	CASSLAGVYEQYF
NA	TRBV20-1	TRBJ2-1	NA	TGCAGTTCCCGGGACTCGAATGAGCAGTTCTTC	CSSRDSNEQFF
once	TRBV7-9	TRBJ1-2	TRBD1	TGTGCCAGCAGCCACCGAGGGACAGGGACAGGTGGCTACACCTTC	CASSHRGTGTGGYTF
few	TRBV10-1	TRBJ1-1	NA	TGCGCCAGCAGTGCCTCCGCACAGGGATTCCCTGAAGCTTTCTTT	CASSASAQGFPEAFF
NA	TRBV21-1	TRBJ2-1	NA	TGTGCCAGCAGCCCCAAGGTGGGCCAGCCGTGGTTCTTC	CASSPKVGQPWFF
NA	TRBV5-1	TRBJ1-2	NA	TGCGCCAGCAGCTTGTTCCCAGGGCAGGACTATGGCTACACCTTC	CASSLFPGQDYGYTF
NA	TRBV5-1	TRBJ2-4	NA	TGCGCCAGCAGTCCTGGACAGAAGAACATTCAGTACTTC	CASSPGQKNIQYF
NA	TRBV5-1	TRBJ1-1	NA	TGCGCCAGCAGCTTGGATTGGGGGGGCCCTAAAGCTTTCTTT	CASSLDWGGPKAFF
NA	TRBV6-5	TRBJ2-5	NA	TGTGCCAGCAGTTCCAAAACAGGGGACTTTCGGGAGACCCAGTACTTC	CASSSKTGDFRETQYF
NA	TRBV7-2	TRBJ2-5	NA	TGTGCCAGCAGCAGGGACTACCAAGAGACCCAGTACTTC	CASSRDYQETQYF
NA	TRBV18	TRBJ1-5	NA	TGTGCCAGCTCACGGCAGGTAGGCCAGCCCCAGCATTTT	CASSRQVGQPQHF
NA	TRBV2	TRBJ2-2	NA	TGTGCCAGCAGTGAAGACAGGCCCACCGGGGAGCTGTTTTTT	CASSEDRPTGELFF